These 23 T cell receptor beta chains came from one sample sequenced in a study of T cells in Graves' hyperthyroidism and ophthalmopathy. What was amplified from RNA transcripts were TCR beta CDR3 regions. First-round RT-PCR of the TCR CDR3 relied on the HTBI primer set. Via MiXCR, TCRdb re-called the multiplex PCR reads, giving one row per CDR3 protein. The sample has roughly 500,000 distinct CDR3 sequences, about 45% seen once. Sequenced sample: peripheral blood or thyroid tissue (not recorded which). These receptors came from an adult woman with Graves' disease, either hyperthyroidism or ophthalmopathy (not recorded which).

The J gene is TRBJ2-7, the V gene TRBV7-2; D not resolved. Trimming left V 0 bases short and J 2 bases short, with 8 bases between. CDR3 length: 14 amino acids. Germline CDR1 and CDR2: SGHTA and FQGNSA. CDR3 in DNA: TGTGCCAGCAGCTTAGCCAAGGCCGCCTACGAGCAGTACTTC. It codes for CASSLAKAAYEQYF.

This clonotype was counted at least ten times. This chain connects TRBV6-5 to TRBJ2-5; TRBD2 aligns across 10 bases. CDR3 size: 14 residues. V lost 4 bases to trimming and J lost 6 bases; unmatched junction nucleotides: 5. Germline V gene data show CDR1 as MNHEY and CDR2 as SVGAGI. The CDR3 reads CASSFLAGVKTQYF. The CDR3 DNA reads TGTGCCAGCAGTTTCCTAGCGGGAGTGAAGACCCAGTACTTC.

This clonotype was seen just once. The CDR3 does not end in the conserved phenylalanine or tryptophan, so this is likely a read error. The rearrangement joins TRBV9 to TRBJ2-7, with 7 bases aligning to TRBD2. CDR1 is SGDLS, CDR2 YYNGEE, per germline. This CDR3 is built from 14 residues. CDR3 coding DNA: TGTGCCAGTAGCGCCGGACTAGGACACTACGAGCAGTACCTC. This translates into CASSAGLGHYEQYL.

This chain connects TRBV28 to TRBJ1-2, with no clear D. Per the germline V gene, CDR1 is MDHEN and CDR2 is SYDVKM. The V end lost 1 base, the J end lost 0 bases, and 9 bases lay between the germline ends. This CDR3 comprises 15 residues. The CDR3 region has the DNA TGTGCCAGCAGTTTATCACTAACAGCTAACTATGGCTACACCTTC. Protein sequence: CASSLSLTANYGYTF.

V usage is TRBV7-9 and J usage is TRBJ2-2; TRBD2 matches at 11 bases. After removal of 4 bases from V and 5 bases from J, the junction contained 6 bases not matched to a gene. This CDR3 is built from 16 residues. Germline V lookup: CDR1 SEHNR, CDR2 FQNEAQ (reference sequence). Here the CDR3 DNA reads TGTGCCAGCAGCTCGTTCGGGACTAGCGGTACCGGGGAGCTGTTTTTT. This translates into CASSSFGTSGTGELFF.

This rearrangement joins TRBV10-3 to TRBJ1-2; 10 bases are shared with TRBD1. V was clipped by 4 bases and J by 8 bases; unmatched bases: 4. CDR3 length: 13 residues. Germline CDR1 reads ENHRY; CDR2 reads SYGVKD. The CDR3 bases are TGTGCCATCAGTGGACAGGGGGCTGGGGGCTACACCTTC. Translated: CAISGQGAGGYTF.

The rearrangement uses TRBV28 and TRBJ2-2, with TRBD2 matching 7 bases. This CDR3 spans 15 amino acids. Germline V gives CDR1 MDHEN, CDR2 SYDVKM. V shed 7 bases and J 3 bases; nucleotides not matched to a gene: 8. CDR3 residues: CASTLGGSDTGELFF. In nucleotides, the CDR3 is TGTGCCAGCACACTCGGGGGGTCCGACACCGGGGAGCTGTTTTTT.

This sequence joins TRBV20-1 and TRBJ2-6; TRBD1 is a possible D gene (6 bases). Germline loops: CDR1 DFQATT, CDR2 SNEGSKA (reference sequence). The V gene lost 0 bases and the J gene lost 9 bases, with 9 bases spanning the gap. CDR3 length equals 13 residues. CDR3 sequence reads: CSARDQGINVLTF. The CDR3 DNA reads TGCAGTGCTAGAGATCAGGGGATCAACGTCCTGACTTTC.

This chain joins TRBV10-3 and TRBJ1-1; D gene uncertain. Per germline, CDR1 ENHRY and CDR2 SYGVKD. The CDR3 is made up of 16 amino acids. Trimming shortened V by 3 bases and J by 3 bases, and 17 bases separated the two germline ends. This CDR3 reads CAISDQVLSMDTEAFF. In DNA, the CDR3 is TGTGCCATCAGTGATCAAGTCCTGAGCATGGACACTGAAGCTTTCTTT.

The rearrangement joins TRBV2 to TRBJ1-1, with a possible D match to TRBD1 (5 bases). Germline CDR1 SNHLY, CDR2 FYNNEI. V was cut by 4 bases and J by 3 bases, with 12 bases left in between. The CDR3 totals 14 residues. CDR3 coding DNA: TGTGCCAGCAGTGGGGACGGAGGTGACACTGAAGCTTTCTTT. Its protein is CASSGDGGDTEAFF.

This chain joins TRBV20-1 and TRBJ2-3; TRBD2 might be the D (6 bases). The CDR3 is 15 residues long. V lost 4 bases and J lost 0, with 14 bases in between. The germline V gene has CDR1 DFQATT and CDR2 SNEGSKA (reference sequence). CDR3 DNA: TGCAGTGCTAATAATCTAGCGTATAGCACAGATACGCAGTATTTT. Amino acids: CSANNLAYSTDTQYF.

This clonotype appeared once. The rearrangement joins TRBV7-9 to TRBJ1-4; 7 bases line up with TRBD1. This CDR3 spans 15 amino acids. Germline V gives CDR1 SEHNR, CDR2 FQNEAQ (reference sequence). V shed 5 bases and J 8 bases; nucleotides not matched to a gene: 11. CDR3 DNA sequence: TGTGCCAGCAGCCCCGACAGGGTTGGGGGAGAAAAACTGTTTTTT. This sequence encodes CASSPDRVGGEKLFF.

The chain carries TRBV7-3 and TRBJ1-1; D possibly corresponds to TRBD1 (6 bases). The V and J ends lost 5 bases and 4 bases respectively, with 17 bases between them. The CDR3 has 15 amino acids. Germline-derived CDR1 and CDR2 are SGHTA and FQGTGA. The CDR3 spells CASSPRGGRGTEAFF. The CDR3 nucleotides are TGTGCCAGCAGCCCCAGGGGCGGGAGGGGCACTGAAGCTTTCTTT.

The chain combines TRBV5-1 with TRBJ1-1; TRBD1 matches at 9 bases. The CDR3 extends over 15 amino acids. The junction had 16 bases not matched to a gene; V was cut back by 9 bases and J by 7 bases. Germline CDR1 reads SGHRS; CDR2 reads YFSETQ. This CDR3 is CATRSGTGPAVEAFF. CDR3 sequence (DNA): TGCGCCACCCGATCCGGGACAGGGCCCGCAGTTGAAGCTTTCTTT.

This clonotype has ten or more counts. V and J are TRBV7-9 and TRBJ1-4, with TRBD1 matching 8 bases. Germline-derived CDR1 and CDR2 are SEHNR and FQNEAQ (reference sequence). This CDR3 spans 18 amino acids. Unmatched junction bases numbered 12, after V lost 5 bases and J lost 1 base. The CDR3 nucleotides read TGTGCCAGCAGCCCTTACAAACTCGGACAGGGAACTAATGAAAAACTGTTTTTT. Amino acids: CASSPYKLGQGTNEKLFF.

In DNA form, the CDR3 reads TGTGCCGGCACGCCTAGGCGCGAGGAGACCCAGTACTTC. Translation gives CAGTPRREETQYF. The chain employs TRBV7-3 and TRBJ2-5; D is unclear. Germline CDR1 and CDR2: SGHTA and FQGTGA. V gave up 11 bases and J gave up 5 bases, with 18 bases separating them. There are 13 residues in the CDR3.

The chain has TRBV25-1 and TRBJ1-6; D not certain. With 7 bases removed from V and 7 bases from J, the gap between germline ends came to 11 bases. CDR3 length: 13 amino acids. Germline assignment: CDR1 MGHDK and CDR2 SYGVNS. This CDR3 reads CASMLGGNSPLHF. CDR3 bases: TGTGCCAGCATGCTTGGAGGGAATTCACCCCTCCACTTT.

This clonotype was seen many times. The chain joins TRBV20-1 to TRBJ1-1; D remains ambiguous. The CDR3 consists of 13 residues. Trimming left V 4 bases short and J 0 bases short, with 9 bases between. Germline CDR1 and CDR2: DFQATT and SNEGSKA (reference sequence). The CDR3 DNA reads TGCAGTGCTAATACCGATCTGAACACTGAAGCTTTCTTT. Protein product: CSANTDLNTEAFF.

This sequence joins TRBV6-6 and TRBJ1-2; D gene uncertain. The germline V gene has CDR1 MNHNY and CDR2 SVGAGI (reference sequence). Trimming left V 6 bases short and J 8 bases short, with 16 bases between. The CDR3 loop spans 13 amino acids. The CDR3 coding sequence is TGTGCCAGCAGACCGGACGGGCGCGGAGGCTACACCTTC. It codes for CASRPDGRGGYTF.

This clonotype has a count of ten or more. This sequence joins TRBV5-1 and TRBJ1-1; maybe TRBD1 (5 bases). The CDR3 length is 13 residues. Germline loops: CDR1 SGHRS, CDR2 YFSETQ. Trimming pared 4 bases from V and 10 bases from J, leaving 17 bases between. The CDR3 is CASSQTGTTPAFF. The CDR3 DNA sequence: TGCGCCAGCAGCCAAACAGGCACGACCCCAGCTTTCTTT.

The chain uses TRBV29-1 and TRBJ1-1, with D perhaps TRBD1 (6 bases). The CDR3 loop spans 13 amino acids. The germline gives CDR1 SQVTM, CDR2 ANQGSEA. The CDR3: CSVIGGWNTEAFF. The CDR3 coding sequence is TGCAGTGTGATCGGGGGCTGGAACACTGAAGCTTTCTTT.

The rearrangement links TRBV7-2 to TRBJ1-5; D remains ambiguous. The CDR3 runs 15 residues. V lost 1 base, J lost 0 bases, and 7 bases lay in between. Per the germline V gene, CDR1 is SGHTA and CDR2 is FQGNSA. As DNA, the CDR3 is TGTGCCAGCAGCTTAGTGGACGTTAGCAATCAGCCCCAGCATTTT. Protein: CASSLVDVSNQPQHF.

This chain joins TRBV7-9 and TRBJ2-7; 9 nucleotides align to TRBD1. J lost 2 bases, V lost 10 bases, and 15 bases had no gene match. The CDR3 is made up of 16 amino acids. CDR1 SEHNR and CDR2 FQNEAQ come from the germline V gene (reference sequence). The CDR3 protein is CAISDPGTGQPYEQYF. As DNA, the CDR3 is TGTGCCATCAGTGATCCCGGGACAGGGCAACCCTACGAGCAGTACTTC.